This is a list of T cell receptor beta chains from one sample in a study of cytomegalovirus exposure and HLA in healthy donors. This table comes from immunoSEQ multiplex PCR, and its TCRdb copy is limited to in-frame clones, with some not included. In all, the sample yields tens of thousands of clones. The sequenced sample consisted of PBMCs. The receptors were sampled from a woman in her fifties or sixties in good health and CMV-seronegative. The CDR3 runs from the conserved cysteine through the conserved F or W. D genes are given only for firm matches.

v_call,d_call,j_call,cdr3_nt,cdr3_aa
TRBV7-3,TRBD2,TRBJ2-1,TGTGCCAGCAGCGAGGCCCCTGGACTAGCGTCTAACAATGAGCAGTTCTTC,CASSEAPGLASNNEQFF
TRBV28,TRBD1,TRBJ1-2,TGTGCCAGCAGTTTATATGGGACAGGGTACTATGGCTACACCTTC,CASSLYGTGYYGYTF
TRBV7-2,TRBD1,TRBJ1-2,TGTGCCAGCATATACGGGTTGGACAGGGATGGCTACACCTTC,CASIYGLDRDGYTF
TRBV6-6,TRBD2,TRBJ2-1,TGTGCCAGCAGTAAAGAGACGGGACTAGCGGCCAATGAGCAGTTCTTC,CASSKETGLAANEQFF
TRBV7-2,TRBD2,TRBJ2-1,TGTGCCAGTCGGGGAGGGACTAGCGGGAGTTACAATGAGCAGTTCTTC,CASRGGTSGSYNEQFF
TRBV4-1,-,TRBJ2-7,TGCGCCAGCAGCCAAGATAACGCAGGTCGAGTGGAGCAGTACTTC,CASSQDNAGRVEQYF
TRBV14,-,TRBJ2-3,TGTGCCAGCAGCCAAGATCCAGTTGATACGCAGTATTTT,CASSQDPVDTQYF
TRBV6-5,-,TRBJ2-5,TGTGCCAGCAGTTACTGGGTCGGGAGAGAGGGAGAGACCCAGTACTTC,CASSYWVGREGETQYF
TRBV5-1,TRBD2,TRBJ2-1,TGCGCCAGCAGTAGGGTAGCGGGAGATAATGAGCAGTTCTTC,CASSRVAGDNEQFF
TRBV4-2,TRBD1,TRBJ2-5,TGTGCCAGCAGCCAGGACGGGACAGGTCACGAGACCCAGTACTTC,CASSQDGTGHETQYF
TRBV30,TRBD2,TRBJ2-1,TGTGCCTGGAGGACTAGCGGGAGCAATGAGCAGTTCTTC,CAWRTSGSNEQFF
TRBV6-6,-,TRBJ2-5,TGTGCCACCTGGAAACCGGGCAGGGACCAAGAGACCCAGTACTTC,CATWKPGRDQETQYF
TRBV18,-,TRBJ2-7,TGTGCCAGCTCAGAACAGGGAAGCTCCTACGAGCAGTACTTC,CASSEQGSSYEQYF
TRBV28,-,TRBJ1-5,TGTGCCAGCAGTTTGGGGGGTGTGAGCAATCAGCCCCAGCATTTT,CASSLGGVSNQPQHF
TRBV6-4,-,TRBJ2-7,TGTGCCACCTCGCAACCTACCTACGAGCAGTACTTC,CATSQPTYEQYF
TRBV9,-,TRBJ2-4,TGTGCCAGCAGCGTAGGGCCCGTAGCCCCCCAAAACATTCAGTACTTC,CASSVGPVAPQNIQYF
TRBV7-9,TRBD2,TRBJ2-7,TGTGCCAGCAGCTTTGGTACTAGCGGGAGCGAGCAGTACTTC,CASSFGTSGSEQYF
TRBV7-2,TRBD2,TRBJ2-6,TGTGCCAGCAGCCAAGCGGGGGCCAACGTCCTGACCTTC,CASSQAGANVLTF
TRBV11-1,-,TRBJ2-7,TGTGCCAGCAGCTTAAGTACTCACTCCTACGAGCAGTACTTC,CASSLSTHSYEQYF
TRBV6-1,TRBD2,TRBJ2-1,TGTGCCAGCAGTGATGGGCGGGGGGCCTACAATGAGCAGTTCTTC,CASSDGRGAYNEQFF
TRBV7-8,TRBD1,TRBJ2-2,TGTGCCAGCAGCTTAGCGCCAGGGGGCCGGACCGGGGAGCTGTTTTTT,CASSLAPGGRTGELFF
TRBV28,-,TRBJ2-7,TGTGCCAGCGGCACCCCCCTAGGTGACGAGCAGTACTTC,CASGTPLGDEQYF
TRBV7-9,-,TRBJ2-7,TGTGCCAGCAGCTTTAGCTCCTACGAGCAGTACTTC,CASSFSSYEQYF
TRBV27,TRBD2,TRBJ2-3,TGTGCCAGCAGTACTCGGACTAGCGGGAGGGTAACAGATACGCAGTATTTT,CASSTRTSGRVTDTQYF
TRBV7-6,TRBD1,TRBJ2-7,TGTGCCAGCAGCCAAGGGACAGGGTCCTACGAGCAGTACTTC,CASSQGTGSYEQYF
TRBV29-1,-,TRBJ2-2,TGCAGCGTTGATAAGGCGGTCACCGGGGAGCTGTTTTTT,CSVDKAVTGELFF
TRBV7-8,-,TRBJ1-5,TGTGCCAGCAGCTTAATGTCGATACAGGGCGCAAGTTACAATCAGCCCCAGCATTTT,CASSLMSIQGASYNQPQHF
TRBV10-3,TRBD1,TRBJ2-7,TGTGCCATCACTGGACAGGGTAACAACGAGCAGTACTTC,CAITGQGNNEQYF
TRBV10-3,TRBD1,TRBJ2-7,TGTGCCATCAGAGACCGACAGGGGTTGATAAATACCGAGCAGTACTTC,CAIRDRQGLINTEQYF
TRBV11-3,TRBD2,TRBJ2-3,TGTGCCAGCAGCTCGGGAGGGGGGACAGATACGCAGTATTTT,CASSSGGGTDTQYF
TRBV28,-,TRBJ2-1,TGTGCCAGCAGCCACAACTACAATGAGCAGTTCTTC,CASSHNYNEQFF
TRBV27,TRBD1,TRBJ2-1,TGTGCCAGCAGTTTAGGGACAGGGGACTATTCTACCTACAATGAGCAGTTCTTC,CASSLGTGDYSTYNEQFF
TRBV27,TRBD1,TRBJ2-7,TGTGCCAGCAGTTACACCGGGACAGGGGTGAACGAGCAGTACTTC,CASSYTGTGVNEQYF
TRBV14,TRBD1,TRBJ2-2,TGTGCCAGCAGCCACAGGTTTCCGGGACAGGGCACCGGGGAGCTGTTTTTT,CASSHRFPGQGTGELFF
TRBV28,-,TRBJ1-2,TGTGCCAGCAGTCTCCCCGGGGTTTCCGACTATGGCTACACCTTC,CASSLPGVSDYGYTF
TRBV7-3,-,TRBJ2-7,TGTGCCAGCAGCTTATACTATAAGCAGTACTTC,CASSLYYKQYF
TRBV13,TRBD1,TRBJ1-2,TGTGCCAGCAGCGTGGGACAGGGCGGAGACTATGGCTACACCTTC,CASSVGQGGDYGYTF
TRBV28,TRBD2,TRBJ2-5,TGTGCCAGCAGTTTCGCTAGCGGGATAAACGAACAGTACTTC,CASSFASGINEQYF
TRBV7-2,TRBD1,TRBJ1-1,TGTGCCAGCAGCCAGGGGACGGGACAGGGCACAACTGAAGCTTTCTTT,CASSQGTGQGTTEAFF
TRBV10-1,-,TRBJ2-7,TGCGCCAGCAGTGGGCCCGGTGGGCAGCAGTACTTC,CASSGPGGQQYF
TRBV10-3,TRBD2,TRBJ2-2,TGTGCCATCGGGCTAGCGGGAGGGCCCGGGGAGCTGTTTTTT,CAIGLAGGPGELFF
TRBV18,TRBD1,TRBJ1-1,TGTGCCAGCTCACAACAGGGGGTGAACACTGAAGCTTTCTTT,CASSQQGVNTEAFF
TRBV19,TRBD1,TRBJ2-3,TGTGCCAGTAAGGGGGCTGGAGCGGTTACGCAGTATTTT,CASKGAGAVTQYF
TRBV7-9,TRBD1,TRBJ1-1,TGTGCCAGCAGCAAAACAGGGGGCTGGGACACTGAAGCTTTCTTT,CASSKTGGWDTEAFF
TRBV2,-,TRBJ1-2,TGTGCCAGCAGCGGACAGACCTATGGCTACACCTTC,CASSGQTYGYTF
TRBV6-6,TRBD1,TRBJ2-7,TGTGCCAGCAGCGGACAGGTATACGAGCAGTACTTC,CASSGQVYEQYF
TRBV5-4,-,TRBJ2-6,TGTGCCAGCAGCTTACTAGCAGGGGGTCCCGTTAGCTCTGGGGCCAACGTCCTGACTTTC,CASSLLAGGPVSSGANVLTF